The sequence of this TCR beta chain was determined in a study of T cell repertoires in cytomegalovirus infection. A note on this clonotype: The antigen is not known.

This CDR3 is built from 12 residues. The germline CDR1 and CDR2 sequences are DFQATT and SNEGSKA (reference sequence). V dropped 0 bases and J dropped 8 bases, with 8 bases sitting between them. One entry per CDR3 protein, called by TCRdb with MiXCR from the reads. The table has roughly 120,000 distinct CDR3 sequences, over 9% seen once. Sequenced sample: PBMCs, sequenced either directly or after in vitro stimulation (not recorded which). The rearrangement joins TRBV20-1 to TRBJ2-1; D is unclear. The TCR comes from a human donor in good health (CMV status not recorded). Some clones in this sample may be carry-over from other donors' samples. The CDR3 loop is CSARDSTDEQFF. Here the CDR3 DNA reads TGCAGTGCTAGAGATAGTACGGATGAGCAGTTCTTC.